This T cell receptor beta chain was captured by sequencing in a study of T-cell reconstitution after alpha-beta-depleted transplantation in children. Study outcomes and limitations: Diversity of TCRbeta at day 60 was high in some patients, arising from surviving recipient T cells and thymic progenitors. Expanded clones from the graft, numbering several hundred, reportedly supplied alpha-beta T cells about two months after transplant. After one year, T-cell counts and TCRbeta diversity mostly came from new T cells.

The library targeted TCRbeta and was prepared with unique molecular identifiers. TCRdb re-called the PCR reads through MiXCR, storing one row per CDR3 protein. The table records around 670,000 distinct CDR3 sequences, 10% to 15% of them present only once. Many counts were recorded for this clonotype. What it recognizes is unknown. V was pared by 6 bases and J by 8 bases, with 25 bases between. Germline lookup yields CDR1 DFQATT and CDR2 SNEGSKA (reference sequence). The CDR3 length is 15 residues. This receptor was taken from a girl aged 2-9 years with congenital amegakaryocytic thrombocytopenia, due to receive a stem cell transplant. This chain joins TRBV20-1 and TRBJ1-2; no reliable D call. This specimen was PBMCs, taken before TCRalphabeta/CD19-depleted stem cell transplant. The CDR3 sequence: CSARTLVGPPRGYTF. DNA of the CDR3: TGCAGTGCACGCACATTAGTTGGGCCTCCGAGGGGCTACACCTTC.